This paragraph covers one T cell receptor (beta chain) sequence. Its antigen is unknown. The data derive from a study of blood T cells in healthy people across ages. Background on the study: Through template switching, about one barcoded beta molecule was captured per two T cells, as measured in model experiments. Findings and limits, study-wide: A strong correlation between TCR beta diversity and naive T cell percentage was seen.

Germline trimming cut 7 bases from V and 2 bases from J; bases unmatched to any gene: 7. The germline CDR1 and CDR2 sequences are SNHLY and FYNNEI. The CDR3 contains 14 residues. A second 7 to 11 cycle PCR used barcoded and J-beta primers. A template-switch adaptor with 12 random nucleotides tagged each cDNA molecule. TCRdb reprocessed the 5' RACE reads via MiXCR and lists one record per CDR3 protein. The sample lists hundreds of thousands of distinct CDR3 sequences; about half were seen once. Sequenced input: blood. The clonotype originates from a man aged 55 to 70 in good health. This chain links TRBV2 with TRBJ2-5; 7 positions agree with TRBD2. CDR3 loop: CASTGGGPQETQYF. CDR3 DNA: TGTGCCAGCACCGGGGGAGGGCCACAAGAGACCCAGTACTTC.